Here is one T cell receptor (beta chain) with its context. The record originates from a study of Ad26.COV2.S vaccination and SARS-CoV-2 variants. Indicated treatment: some 19 received Ad26.COV2.S at low or high dose, single or two shots; several received placebo; per-sample allocation not given. Sampling took place 63 days after the first vaccine or placebo injection. Sequenced by immunoSEQ multiplex PCR; TCRdb stores in-frame clones only, minus some. This table has 320,000 or so clones, 90% appearing once. V was shortened by 5 bases and J by 5 bases, with 15 bases between the two germline ends. The germline CDR1 and CDR2 sequences are SGHAT and FQNNGV. The CDR3 has 14 amino acids.

This chain joins TRBV11-2 and TRBJ1-2; no firm D call. The specimen was peripheral blood, collected in a trial of Ad26.COV2.S vaccine versus placebo. This receptor was taken from a person aged 18-60 years who received the Ad26.COV2.S COVID-19 vaccine or a placebo. CDR3 nucleotides: TGTGCCAGCAGCCACGACCTAAGCTGGTATGGCTACACCTTC. Amino acids: CASSHDLSWYGYTF. Looking up the rest from reference TRBV11-2 and TRBJ1-2 gives the full variable domain: EAGVAQSPRYKIIEKRQSVAFWCNPISGHATLYWYQQILGQGPKLLIQFQNNGVVDDSQLPKDRFSAERLKGVDSTLKIQPAKLEDSAVYLCASSHDLSWYGYTFGSGTRLTVV.